The 7 T cell receptor beta chains listed next were all sequenced from one sample in a study of T cell responses to AZD1222 COVID-19 vaccine. Some clones are missing from TCRdb's copy, which holds only in-frame ones; the method was immunoSEQ multiplex PCR. The sample lists approximately 77,000 clones; 70% to 90% were seen once. Sample: peripheral blood, taken 28 days after the second AZD1222 dose. The receptors stem from an adult who received the AZD1222 COVID-19 vaccine.

The chain uses TRBV21-1 and TRBJ2-1; the tabulated D call, TRBD1, remains unverified against the DNA. TRBV21-1 corresponds to a pseudogene. The length of the CDR3 is 15 residues. The CDR3 spells CASTIPGTGFNEQFF. CDR3 coding DNA: TGTGCCAGCACCATCCCCGGGACAGGGTTCAATGAGCAGTTCTTC.

V and J are TRBV19 and TRBJ1-6, with unresolved D. The V end lost 3 bases, the J end lost 0 bases, and 6 bases lay between the germline ends. The CDR3 is 15 amino acids. Germline V lookup: CDR1 LNHDA, CDR2 SQIVND (reference sequence). The CDR3: CASSMRHSYNSPLHF. The DNA of the CDR3 is TGTGCCAGTAGTATGAGGCACTCCTATAATTCACCCCTCCACTTT.

The rearrangement uses TRBV7-2 and TRBJ1-2; D not resolved. The V end was cut by 7 bases, the J end by 8 bases, with 17 bases between. The germline CDR1 and CDR2 sequences are SGHTA and FQGNSA. CDR3 length equals 13 residues. CDR3 nucleotide sequence: TGTGCCAGCACCAGCAAGCTCAATTGGGGCTACACCTTC. Translation: CASTSKLNWGYTF.

The gene calls are TRBV7-2 and TRBJ2-7; D might be TRBD1 (5 bases). This CDR3 is built from 12 residues. V was cut by 1 base and J by 6 bases, with 7 bases left in between. The germline gives CDR1 SGHTA, CDR2 FQGNSA. CDR3 in DNA: TGTGCCAGCAGCTTAGAAGGGGTCGAGCAGTACTTC. Its protein is CASSLEGVEQYF.

J is TRBJ1-1 and V is TRBV6-5; D is possibly TRBD1 (5 bases). Deletions cut 7 bases from V and 1 base from J, with 13 bases between. The CDR3 consists of 14 residues. CDR1 is MNHEY, CDR2 SVGAGI, per germline. The CDR3 DNA is TGTGCCAGCAATCTAGGGGTCCCGAACACTGAAGCTTTCTTT. Protein: CASNLGVPNTEAFF.

V gene TRBV11-2 combines with J gene TRBJ2-1; the D gene is possibly TRBD2 (6 bases). CDR1 and CDR2 from the germline V gene are SGHAT and FQNNGV. CDR3 length equals 13 residues. V was shortened by 5 bases and J by 4 bases, with 9 bases between the two germline ends. The CDR3 loop is CASSNSGYNEQFF. CDR3 sequence (DNA): TGTGCCAGCAGCAATAGCGGATACAATGAGCAGTTCTTC.

The rearrangement uses TRBV21-1 and TRBJ2-2; TRBD1, the D gene given by the table, was not confirmed from the DNA. TRBV21-1 is a documented pseudogene. The CDR3 has 15 amino acids. CDR3 sequence reads: CASSKQGAWTGELFF. CDR3 bases: TGTGCCAGCAGCAAACAGGGGGCATGGACCGGGGAGCTGTTTTTT.